The TCR beta chain described here comes from a study of blood T cell repertoires in COVID-19. In the study overall: COVID-19 samples, acute and convalescent, were from the United States, Italy and Spain. T cells, B-cell-depleted T cells, or PBMCs provided the cDNA or gDNA that served as material.

In the original analysis: Estimates of nucleated cell counts were drawn from the amplification of reference gene primers. The assay was immunoSEQ multiplex PCR, and TCRdb's table has in-frame clones only and misses some. V, J and clone size were drawn from that table, and D and trimming were deduced from the DNA. The sample holds some 490,000 clones; over 75% are singletons and the top ten take 3% to 4%. Germline V gives CDR1 SGHRS, CDR2 YFSETQ. The CDR3 consists of 15 residues. V was trimmed by 3 bases and J by 0 bases, leaving 7 bases between them. The chain is built from TRBV5-1 and TRBJ2-6; weak D call: TRBD1 (5 bases). Source material: peripheral blood. This receptor was taken from a human donor in a cohort sampled during active COVID-19. In DNA, the CDR3 is TGCGCCAGCAGCTCGACAGTCTCTGGGGCCAACGTCCTGACTTTC. This codes for CASSSTVSGANVLTF. The full variable domain, in which reference TRBV5-1 and TRBJ2-6 provide the parts outside the CDR3, is KAGVTQTPRYLIKTRGQQVTLSCSPISGHRSVSWYQQTPGQGLQFLFEYFSETQRNKGNFPGRFSGRQFSNSRSEMNVSTLELGDSALYLCASSSTVSGANVLTFGAGSRLTVL.